This passage covers 4 T cell receptor beta chains from one sample sequenced in a study of blood T cell repertoires in COVID-19. TCRdb keeps only in-frame clones here, not all; method: immunoSEQ multiplex PCR. This table holds under 250,000 clones, under 90% found once. Sequenced input: PBMCs or T cells enriched from blood (not recorded which). These receptors all stem from a man aged 40-49 years who had recovered from COVID-19.

The chain combines TRBV7-2 with TRBJ1-4; 9 bases line up with TRBD1. The J segment lost 4 bases and the V segment lost 5 bases, leaving 5 bases of the junction unmatched. This CDR3 contains 15 residues. The V gene's germline CDR1 is SGHTA and CDR2 FQGNSA. The CDR3 DNA reads TGTGCCAGCAGCGAACAGGGGGCTGATAATGAAAAACTGTTTTTT. It specifies CASSEQGADNEKLFF.

The rearrangement joins TRBV11-3 to TRBJ2-7; 10 bases are a match to TRBD2. The V segment lost 6 bases and the J segment 5 bases; nucleotides outside the gene matches: 10. Germline values: CDR1 SGHNT, CDR2 YENEEA. CDR3 length equals 15 residues. The CDR3: CASSLGLAGVHEQYF. The CDR3 bases are TGTGCCAGCAGTTTGGGCCTAGCGGGAGTTCACGAGCAGTACTTC.

This clone occurred once. This chain links TRBV5-1 with TRBJ1-1; no reliable D call. Per the germline V gene, CDR1 is SGHRS and CDR2 is YFSETQ. V lost 0 bases and J 7 bases, leaving 10 bases between the germline ends. The CDR3 is 13 amino acids. The CDR3, as DNA: TGCGCCAGCAGCTTGGGAGGCCAGTGTGAAGCTTTCTTT. This encodes CASSLGGQCEAFF.

CDR3: CSGTRGYEQYF. As DNA, the CDR3 is TGCAGTGGGACTAGAGGCTACGAGCAGTACTTC. The genes are TRBV20-1 and TRBJ2-7; 7 nucleotides align to TRBD2. The V segment lost 7 bases and the J segment 3 bases; nucleotides outside the gene matches: 3. Germline values: CDR1 DFQATT, CDR2 SNEGSKA (reference sequence). The CDR3 is 11 amino acids.